These T cell receptor beta chains were read from a single sample in a study of T cells after yellow fever vaccination. TCRdb recomputed calls from the 5' RACE reads with MiXCR, one row per CDR3 protein. The sample has roughly 300,000 distinct CDR3 sequences, approximately 8% seen once. Sequencing was performed on PBMCs, taken roughly seven weeks after the first yellow fever vaccination. The receptors were gathered from a young man who received the YFV17D yellow fever vaccine. The CDR3 runs from the conserved cysteine through the conserved F or W. The D gene is left open where the match is weak. Clone size is not always given. Where it is, it says once, few, many or a class for expanded clones.

abundance,d_gene,j_gene,v_gene,CDR3aa,CDR3nt
many,NA,TRBJ2-5,TRBV12-3/TRBV12-4,CASSLLSRQETQYF,TGTGCCAGCAGTTTACTTTCCAGACAAGAGACCCAGTACTTC
once,TRBD2,TRBJ2-3,TRBV5-8,CASSLGLADSTDTQYF,TGTGCCAGCAGCTTGGGGCTAGCGGATAGCACAGATACGCAGTATTTT
few,NA,TRBJ1-2,TRBV5-8,CASSLDWANYGYTF,TGTGCCAGCAGCTTGGACTGGGCTAACTATGGCTACACCTTC
NA,NA,TRBJ1-5,TRBV5-1,CASSLAGGDGQPQHF,TGCGCCAGCAGCTTGGCCGGGGGCGATGGTCAGCCCCAGCATTTT
few,NA,TRBJ1-1,TRBV18,CASSPLGQFEAFF,TGTGCCAGCTCACCACTCGGACAGTTTGAAGCTTTCTTT
many,NA,TRBJ2-1,TRBV20-1,CSAAGTSSYNEQFF,TGCAGTGCTGCCGGGACAAGCTCCTACAATGAGCAGTTCTTC
many,TRBD2,TRBJ2-1,TRBV11-1,CASSYSGGAYNEQFF,TGTGCCAGCAGCTATAGCGGGGGGGCCTACAATGAGCAGTTCTTC
few,TRBD2,TRBJ2-6,TRBV5-6,CASFPGGRTSGANVLTF,TGTGCCAGCTTTCCGGGGGGACGGACCTCTGGGGCCAACGTCCTGACTTTC
NA,NA,TRBJ1-5,TRBV20-1,CSEENQPQHF,TGCAGTGAGGAAAATCAGCCCCAGCATTTT
NA,TRBD1,TRBJ2-5,TRBV7-8,CASSRGTGVGETQYF,TGTGCCAGCAGCAGAGGGACAGGGGTCGGAGAGACCCAGTACTTC
NA,TRBD1,TRBJ2-2,TRBV11-2,CASSLVGTVNTGELFF,TGTGCCAGCAGCTTAGTCGGGACAGTCAACACCGGGGAGCTGTTTTTT
few,NA,TRBJ2-5,TRBV30,CAWSRRRGGETQYF,TGTGCCTGGAGTCGGCGAAGGGGGGGGGAGACCCAGTACTTC
NA,TRBD1,TRBJ2-3,TRBV20-1,CSARAGDRGTDTQYF,TGCAGTGCTAGAGCCGGGGACAGGGGGACGGATACGCAGTATTTT
few,NA,TRBJ1-2,TRBV5-1,CASSLAPQASYYGYTF,TGCGCCAGCAGCCTAGCACCTCAGGCATCCTACTATGGCTACACCTTC
NA,TRBD2,TRBJ2-3,TRBV9,CASSVGASGSTDTQYF,TGTGCCAGCAGCGTAGGTGCTAGCGGGAGCACAGATACGCAGTATTTT
few,NA,TRBJ2-1,TRBV9,CASSPRGAPLNEQFF,TGTGCCAGCAGCCCCCGCGGGGCCCCCCTCAATGAGCAGTTCTTC
few,TRBD1,TRBJ2-1,TRBV28,CASSLAGTGRNEQFF,TGTGCCAGCAGTTTAGCCGGGACAGGGCGGAATGAGCAGTTCTTC
few,TRBD1,TRBJ1-1,TRBV20-1,CSATGTDNTEAFF,TGCAGTGCTACAGGGACAGACAACACTGAAGCTTTCTTT
few,TRBD1,TRBJ1-5,TRBV6-1,CASSRTGQGAHQPQHF,TGTGCCAGCAGTAGAACTGGACAGGGGGCTCATCAGCCCCAGCATTTT
few,NA,TRBJ1-1,TRBV27,CASSTAGAGNTEAFF,TGTGCCAGCAGTACCGCGGGGGCGGGCAACACTGAAGCTTTCTTT
few,NA,TRBJ1-6,TRBV7-9,CASSLSGWSSPLHF,TGTGCCAGCAGCTTATCCGGCTGGAGTTCACCCCTCCACTTT
NA,NA,TRBJ2-7,TRBV4-1,CASSQVLESYEQYF,TGCGCCAGCAGCCAAGTTCTCGAAAGCTACGAGCAGTACTTC
few,TRBD1,TRBJ1-6,TRBV6-5,CASSYSGQDNSPLHF,TGTGCCAGCAGTTACTCCGGACAGGATAATTCACCCCTCCACTTT
many,TRBD2,TRBJ2-3,TRBV4-1,CASSPAGEITDTQYF,TGCGCCAGCAGCCCGGCGGGGGAAATCACAGATACGCAGTATTTT
NA,NA,TRBJ1-1,TRBV5-6,CASSFSQSNTEAFF,TGTGCCAGCAGCTTTTCACAATCGAACACTGAAGCTTTCTTT
NA,NA,TRBJ1-4,TRBV7-9,CASRRGANEKLFF,TGTGCCAGCAGGAGGGGCGCTAATGAAAAACTGTTTTTT
NA,TRBD1,TRBJ1-2,TRBV4-2,CASSQSDRGNYGYTF,TGTGCCAGCAGCCAATCCGACAGGGGAAACTATGGCTACACCTTC
few,NA,TRBJ1-5,TRBV27,CASSPNRARQPQHF,TGTGCCAGCAGTCCCAACAGGGCACGGCAGCCCCAGCATTTT
few,NA,TRBJ2-1,TRBV5-1,CASSSPQENRIEQFF,TGCGCCAGCAGCTCGCCACAGGAGAATCGTATTGAGCAGTTCTTC
once,NA,TRBJ2-7,TRBV20-1,CSARDSHEQYF,TGCAGTGCTAGAGACAGCCACGAGCAGTACTTC
NA,NA,TRBJ1-2,TRBV7-9,CASSLDDGYGYTF,TGTGCCAGCAGCTTAGACGACGGATATGGCTACACCTTC
NA,NA,TRBJ1-1,TRBV5-1,CASSFLLRGAGEAFF,TGCGCCAGCAGCTTTCTACTACGTGGTGCGGGTGAAGCTTTCTTT
NA,NA,TRBJ2-4,TRBV4-1,CASSPYIGEAGVIQYF,TGCGCCAGCAGCCCCTATATTGGTGAGGCAGGGGTCATTCAGTACTTC
few,TRBD2,TRBJ2-3,TRBV20-1,CSASSFSGGGTDTQYF,TGCAGTGCTTCTTCTTTTAGCGGGGGAGGCACAGATACGCAGTATTTT
many,NA,TRBJ1-1,TRBV11-1,CASSLAVANTEAFF,TGTGCCAGCAGCTTAGCTGTGGCGAACACTGAAGCTTTCTTT
many,NA,TRBJ2-2,TRBV5-1,CASSFQTGELFF,TGCGCCAGCAGCTTTCAGACCGGGGAGCTGTTTTTT
NA,NA,TRBJ2-5,TRBV5-1,CASSSGLRGETQYF,TGCGCCAGCAGCTCGGGACTCAGGGGGGAGACCCAGTACTTC
few,NA,TRBJ2-6,TRBV5-1,CASSPAWDSGANVLTF,TGCGCCAGCAGCCCAGCATGGGACTCTGGGGCCAACGTCCTGACTTTC
NA,TRBD2,TRBJ2-3,TRBV2,CACCINLGLAGATDTQYF,TGTGCCTGCTGTATAAACCTGGGACTAGCGGGGGCCACAGATACGCAGTATTTT
NA,NA,TRBJ1-4,TRBV14,CASSPRGYRPEKLFF,TGTGCCAGCAGCCCTCGAGGGTACCGTCCTGAAAAACTGTTTTTT
NA,NA,TRBJ2-5,TRBV21-1,CASSPWPAGGMETQYF,TGTGCCAGCAGTCCTTGGCCAGCGGGGGGTATGGAGACCCAGTACTTC
few,TRBD1,TRBJ1-1,TRBV6-5,CASRSTGGFTEAFF,TGTGCCAGCAGATCAACAGGGGGTTTCACTGAAGCTTTCTTT
NA,NA,TRBJ2-7,TRBV5-4,CASRGDTAGSYEQYF,TGTGCCAGCAGAGGTGACACAGCCGGAAGCTACGAGCAGTACTTC
many,TRBD1,TRBJ1-4,TRBV12-3/TRBV12-4,CASSPRQGTEKLFF,TGTGCCAGCAGCCCGCGACAGGGTACTGAAAAACTGTTTTTT
NA,TRBD2,TRBJ2-6,TRBV29-1,CSVEERGNGANVLTF,TGCAGCGTTGAAGAGCGGGGGAATGGGGCCAACGTCCTGACTTTC
few,TRBD1,TRBJ2-5,TRBV4-3,CASSQDLGDREQETQYF,TGCGCCAGCAGCCAAGATCTTGGAGACAGGGAACAAGAGACCCAGTACTTC
few,TRBD1,TRBJ2-7,TRBV5-4,CASSGTGTGSNEQYF,TGTGCCAGCAGCGGAACCGGGACAGGGAGTAACGAGCAGTACTTC
NA,NA,TRBJ1-3,TRBV7-9,CASLDGTVGNTIYF,TGTGCCAGCCTGGACGGGACCGTAGGAAACACCATATATTTT
few,NA,TRBJ1-5,TRBV20-1,CSASNRVNQPQHF,TGCAGTGCCTCGAACAGGGTTAATCAGCCCCAGCATTTT
few,NA,TRBJ1-4,TRBV5-1,CASSSIPGGEKLFF,TGCGCCAGCAGCTCAATCCCTGGGGGTGAAAAACTGTTTTTT
few,NA,TRBJ1-1,TRBV28,CASSISEPQAFF,TGTGCCAGCAGCATCTCAGAGCCTCAAGCTTTCTTT
few,NA,TRBJ2-1,TRBV6-2/TRBV6-3,CASSYPLWERPYNEQFF,TGTGCCAGCAGTTACCCCCTCTGGGAGCGGCCCTACAATGAGCAGTTCTTC
few,NA,TRBJ2-3,TRBV7-2,CASSSSLSSSTDTQYF,TGTGCCAGCAGCTCCAGTCTTTCTTCTAGCACAGATACGCAGTATTTT
NA,NA,TRBJ1-6,TRBV28,CASSLKDPYNSPLHF,TGTGCCAGCAGTTTGAAGGATCCCTATAATTCACCCCTCCACTTT
NA,TRBD2,TRBJ2-1,TRBV10-2,CASSEDGGYNEQFF,TGCGCCAGCAGTGAAGACGGGGGGTACAATGAGCAGTTCTTC
few,NA,TRBJ2-6,TRBV5-1,CASSFPGSGANVLTF,TGCGCCAGCAGCTTCCCGGGATCTGGGGCCAACGTCCTGACTTTC
few,NA,TRBJ2-3,TRBV11-2,CASSFSTRGRDTQYF,TGTGCCAGCAGCTTTAGTACAAGGGGAAGAGATACGCAGTATTTT
few,NA,TRBJ1-1,TRBV29-1,CSVRGFTEAFF,TGCAGCGTTCGGGGGTTCACTGAAGCTTTCTTT
many,NA,TRBJ2-2,TRBV12-3/TRBV12-4,CASSLIAGELFF,TGTGCCAGCAGTTTAATAGCCGGGGAGCTGTTTTTT
NA,TRBD2,TRBJ2-1,TRBV9,CASSFPIAGGSYNEQFF,TGTGCCAGCAGTTTTCCCATAGCGGGGGGCAGCTACAATGAGCAGTTCTTC